These T cell receptor beta chains were read from a single sample in a study of kidney transplant recipient with SARS-CoV-2 infection. TCRdb recomputed calls from the reads with MiXCR, one row per CDR3 protein. The sample has 200,000 to 300,000 distinct CDR3 sequences, 29% seen once. Here the sequenced sample was a blood sample, taken at baseline and on roughly day 110 from a kidney transplant recipient. These receptor sequences come from a male patient in his 30s who had COVID-19 and was a kidney transplant recipient. The graft donor may be the source of some T cells. The CDR3 runs from the conserved cysteine through the conserved F or W. The D gene is left open where the match is weak. For some rows the clone size is stated as once, few or many, or as a class when expanded; others skip it.

V,J,length,D,size,DNA,CDR3
TRBV5-8,TRBJ2-3,14,NA,many,TGTGCCAGCAGCTTCCGGGTCCCCACAGATACGCAGTATTTT,CASSFRVPTDTQYF
TRBV6-5,TRBJ2-1,15,TRBD2,many,TGTGCCAGCAGTTACCCACTAGCGGGAGGCGGGGAGCAGTTCTTC,CASSYPLAGGGEQFF
TRBV5-4,TRBJ1-2,16,NA,many,TGTGCCAGCATGGATAGCGTACCAGGAAAGACCTATGGCTACACCTTC,CASMDSVPGKTYGYTF
TRBV21-1,TRBJ2-3,17,NA,many,TGTGCCAGCAGAATTATCATAGCTACAGTCATGCAAGATACGCAGTATTTT,CASRIIIATVMQDTQYF
TRBV30,TRBJ2-1,15,NA,many,TGTGCCTGGAGTGTGGATAGGAGCTCCTACAATGAGCAGTTCTTC,CAWSVDRSSYNEQFF
TRBV23-1,TRBJ1-2,17,NA,NA,TGCGCCAGCAGTATTAGGTTGCTACGCAGAAAGACCTATGGCTACACCTTC,CASSIRLLRRKTYGYTF
TRBV5-4,TRBJ1-2,16,NA,many,TGTGCCAGCCTTAAAATCGTACCAGGAAAGACCTATGGCTACACCTTC,CASLKIVPGKTYGYTF
TRBV24-1,TRBJ2-2,15,NA,few,TGTGCCACCAGTGTAGGACAGATGAACACCGGGGAGCTGTTTTTT,CATSVGQMNTGELFF
TRBV7-9,TRBJ2-1,15,NA,many,TGTGCCAGCAGCTTAGCTGTGGGAGTTTGGGCTGAGCAGTTCTTC,CASSLAVGVWAEQFF
TRBV7-9,TRBJ1-4,18,TRBD1,many,TGTGCCAGCAGCTTACCGCGTGAAGGACAGGGGGCTGAAGAAAAACTGTTTTTT,CASSLPREGQGAEEKLFF
TRBV24-1,TRBJ1-2,17,NA,few,TGTGCCACCAGTGAAATCAGTAGTACCAGAAAGACCTATGGCTACACCTTC,CATSEISSTRKTYGYTF
TRBV19,TRBJ2-1,15,TRBD2,NA,TGTACCAGTAGTATTAGTCTAGCGGGAGTCCATGAGCAGTTCTTC,CTSSISLAGVHEQFF
TRBV7-3,TRBJ1-6,14,TRBD1,many,TGTGCCAGCAGCCCTCAGGGGGGTGGTTCACCCCTCCACTTT,CASSPQGGGSPLHF
TRBV14,TRBJ1-2,12,NA,many,TGTGCCAGCAGCTTAGCCCGGGGTGGCTACACCTTC,CASSLARGGYTF
TRBV7-9,TRBJ1-2,17,NA,many,TGTGCCAGCAGCTTGAGTACATACCATGGAAAGACCTATGGCTACACCTTC,CASSLSTYHGKTYGYTF
TRBV12-3/TRBV12-4,TRBJ1-2,15,TRBD1,many,TGTGCCAGCAGTTTTGTGGGGACAGGTTTCGGTGGCTACACCTTC,CASSFVGTGFGGYTF
TRBV5-1,TRBJ1-2,16,NA,many,TGCGCCAGCTCCATTGGATCGGTTCGAAAGACCTATGGCTACACCTTC,CASSIGSVRKTYGYTF
TRBV28,TRBJ2-2,17,NA,few,TGTGCCAGCAGGCCCGACAGAACTCACGCGAGGACCGGGGAGCTGTTTTTT,CASRPDRTHARTGELFF
TRBV7-9,TRBJ1-3,13,NA,many,TGTGCCAGCAGGGACAGCACTAGAAACACCATATATTTT,CASRDSTRNTIYF
TRBV6-2/TRBV6-3,TRBJ2-3,13,NA,many,TGTGCCAGCAGTTACGGCAGCACAGATACGCAGTATTTT,CASSYGSTDTQYF
TRBV9,TRBJ2-1,15,TRBD2,NA,TGCGCCAGCAGCGCGGGACTAGCGGGAGGCTATGGGCAGTTCTTC,CASSAGLAGGYGQFF
TRBV28,TRBJ2-2,15,NA,many,TGTGCCAGCAGTTTACGATTCCGAGACACCGGGGAGCTGTTTTTT,CASSLRFRDTGELFF
TRBV12-3/TRBV12-4,TRBJ1-1,12,NA,many,TGTGCCAGCAGAGAGGGCGACAGGGAAGCTTTCTTT,CASREGDREAFF
TRBV11-3,TRBJ1-1,13,NA,many,TGTGCCAGCAGCTTAGGGAGGCAGGATAAAGCTTTCTTT,CASSLGRQDKAFF
TRBV24-1,TRBJ2-3,16,NA,many,TGTGCCACCAGTGACCCGGGGACGGCCAGCACAGATACGCAGTATTTT,CATSDPGTASTDTQYF
TRBV10-2,TRBJ1-4,15,NA,many,TGCGCCAGTGTTGGAACCCCAGGAGCGGGTGAAAAACTGTTTTTT,CASVGTPGAGEKLFF
TRBV7-2,TRBJ1-2,17,NA,many,TGTGCCAGCAGCGGAACAGTCAGAGACGGAAAGACCTATGGCTACACCTTC,CASSGTVRDGKTYGYTF
TRBV11-2,TRBJ2-6,14,NA,many,TGTGCCAGCAGCCTAGAGAGGGAGGCCAACGTCCTGACTTTC,CASSLEREANVLTF
TRBV20-1,TRBJ1-3,15,TRBD1,NA,TGCAGTGCTCCGGGACAGGGGGCTTCTGGAAACACCATATATTTT,CSAPGQGASGNTIYF
TRBV20-1,TRBJ1-1,12,NA,many,TGCAGTGCTAGATCGGGGGATACTGAAGCTTTCTTT,CSARSGDTEAFF
TRBV5-1,TRBJ1-2,16,NA,many,TGCGCCAGCCTGGTGGCATCGGTTCGAAAGACCTATGGCTACACCTTC,CASLVASVRKTYGYTF
TRBV7-1,TRBJ1-2,17,NA,many,TGTGCTAGCAGCGATGAACGTCACGAGGGAAAGACCTATGGCTACACCTTC,CASSDERHEGKTYGYTF
TRBV11-3,TRBJ1-2,17,NA,many,TGTGCCAGCAGCACTAAGGACGATCTCGGAAAGACCTATGGCTACACCTTC,CASSTKDDLGKTYGYTF
TRBV19,TRBJ1-2,15,NA,many,TGTGCCAGTAGTATCGGGGCGCGACTGATCTATGGCTACACCTTC,CASSIGARLIYGYTF
TRBV6-4,TRBJ2-2,14,NA,NA,TGTGCCAGCAGTGGCGGAGGGGGCACCGGGGAGCTGTTTTTT,CASSGGGGTGELFF
TRBV8-2,TRBJ2-6,17,NA,many,TGTGGCATGCAGCGTAGGATAACACAAAGTCGGGCCAACGTCCTGACTTTC,CGMQRRITQSRANVLTF
TRBV11-3,TRBJ2-3,14,TRBD1,NA,TGTGCCAGCAGCTTCCAGGGGGCCGGAGATACGCAGTATTTT,CASSFQGAGDTQYF
TRBV6-9,TRBJ1-2,17,NA,many,TGTGCCAGCAGTTTTGCTATGCCTTACGGAAAGACCTATGGCTACACCTTC,CASSFAMPYGKTYGYTF
TRBV7-6,TRBJ2-2,16,NA,many,TGTGCCAGCAGCTTTATCGTGCGCCTCGACACCGGGGAGCTGTTTTTT,CASSFIVRLDTGELFF
TRBV11-2,TRBJ1-1,15,NA,many,TGTGCCAGCAGCTTAGCCCCCTCGGGGGGTACTGAAGCTTTCTTT,CASSLAPSGGTEAFF
TRBV7-2,TRBJ2-7,14,NA,many,TGTGCCAGCAGCTCAGACAGGAGCTCCTACGAGCAGTACTTC,CASSSDRSSYEQYF
TRBV3-1,TRBJ2-5,17,NA,many,TGTGCCAGCAGCCGAAGGTATCCCATTTCTTTCTCTGAGACCCAGTACTTC,CASSRRYPISFSETQYF
TRBV7-6,TRBJ2-2,14,NA,many,TGTGCCAGCAGCTTCAGGGCTGGGGGCGGGGAGCTGTTTTTT,CASSFRAGGGELFF
TRBV6-4,TRBJ2-3,14,TRBD2,few,TGTGCCAGCAGTGGAGGACTAGCGGGAGATACGCAGTATTTT,CASSGGLAGDTQYF
TRBV20-1,TRBJ1-1,13,NA,few,TGCAGTGCTGGTTCAGGGGTACCTAAGAGAGCTTTCTTT,CSAGSGVPKRAFF
TRBV2,TRBJ2-7,15,NA,many,TGTGCCAGCAGTGAAGCAGCGGTCGCTACCTACGAGCAGTACTTC,CASSEAAVATYEQYF